This is a list of T cell receptor beta chains from one sample in a study of blood T cell repertoires in COVID-19. This table comes from immunoSEQ multiplex PCR, and its TCRdb copy is limited to in-frame clones, with some not included. Among 250,000 to 300,000 clones listed, 65% to 90% were seen once. Sequenced sample: peripheral blood. All receptors come from a woman between 55 and 75 years old with active or convalescent COVID-19. Both conserved end residues are part of each CDR3. A D gene is named only where the DNA matches it firmly. Clone size is shown for a subset of rows, as once, few, many or a class of expanded clone.

d_call | clone_size | j_call | v_call | cdr3_nt | cdr3_aa
- | few | TRBJ2-2 | TRBV6-5 | TGTGCCAGCAGTCGCGGAAAGAACACCGGGGAGCTGTTTTTT | CASSRGKNTGELFF
- | - | TRBJ1-2 | TRBV6-6 | TGTGCCAGCAGTAACAGGGCTAACTATGGCTACACCTTC | CASSNRANYGYTF
TRBD1 | - | TRBJ1-2 | TRBV7-9 | TGTGCCAGCAGCTTTGGCGCCGGGACAGGGGAAAAATTGAGCTACACCTTC | CASSFGAGTGEKLSYTF
- | - | TRBJ1-1 | TRBV14 | TGTGCCAGCAGCATTCTAGACAGGAGTGATGAAGCTTTCTTT | CASSILDRSDEAFF
- | - | TRBJ2-3 | TRBV5-1 | TGCGCCAGCAGCTTGGGCCAGGTGGAGGGGAGCACAGATACGCAGTATTTT | CASSLGQVEGSTDTQYF
- | - | TRBJ1-4 | TRBV5-6 | TGTGCCAGCAGCTTGCACTCCCCCTCTGAAAAACTGTTTTTT | CASSLHSPSEKLFF
- | - | TRBJ1-4 | TRBV11-1 | TGTGCCAGCAGCTTCCGGTCCCGTGAAAAACTGTTTTTT | CASSFRSREKLFF
- | - | TRBJ1-1 | TRBV28 | TGTGCCAGCAGTTCAGGACTCTTCAACACTGAAGCTTTCTTT | CASSSGLFNTEAFF
- | - | TRBJ1-1 | TRBV19 | TGTGCCAGTAGTATAGCTGGCGGGAGCGCTGAAGCTTTCTTT | CASSIAGGSAEAFF
TRBD1 | - | TRBJ2-1 | TRBV19 | TGTGCCAGTAGCATCGACAGGGACGGAATCAATGAGCAGTTCTTC | CASSIDRDGINEQFF
TRBD1 | once | TRBJ1-3 | TRBV10-3 | TGTGCCATCAGTGAGACCCGGGACAGGGCTGGAAACACCATATATTTT | CAISETRDRAGNTIYF
TRBD1 | - | TRBJ1-1 | TRBV19 | TGTGCCAGTAGTACCCACAGGGGGCGGGGGAACACTGAAGCTTTCTTT | CASSTHRGRGNTEAFF
TRBD1 | once | TRBJ2-7 | TRBV19 | TGTGCCAGTAGTAGCTCTGGGACAGTTCGTTCCTACGAGCAGTACTTC | CASSSSGTVRSYEQYF
- | - | TRBJ1-4 | TRBV7-8 | TGTGCCAGCAGCTTAGTTTTGGCAGGGTCTAATGAAAAACTGTTTTTT | CASSLVLAGSNEKLFF
- | - | TRBJ2-1 | TRBV19 | TGTGCCAGTAGCCTGGACAGCGAATTCCTGGATTCCTACAATGAGCAGTTCTTC | CASSLDSEFLDSYNEQFF
- | - | TRBJ1-5 | TRBV12-3/TRBV12-4 | TGTGCCAGCAGTGCTACAGGGTTAGCCCAGCATTTT | CASSATGLAQHF
- | - | TRBJ2-6 | TRBV6-1 | TGTGCCAGCAGTGAAACCGGGTCGGGGGCCAACGTCCTGACTTTC | CASSETGSGANVLTF
TRBD1 | - | TRBJ2-5 | TRBV9 | TGTGCCAGCAGCAACTACAGGGGCGTGGAGACCCAGTACTTC | CASSNYRGVETQYF
TRBD2 | - | TRBJ2-5 | TRBV6-1 | TGTGCCAGCAGTGAGCAACTAGCGGGGGGTTTAGAGACCCAGTACTTC | CASSEQLAGGLETQYF
TRBD1 | - | TRBJ2-7 | TRBV6-5 | TGTGCCAGCAGTCCCGGACAGGGGGCGGGCTACGAGCAGTACTTC | CASSPGQGAGYEQYF
- | few | TRBJ1-2 | TRBV29-1 | TGCAGCGCCGCACAGGCGGGGAGAGCTAACTATGGCTACACCTTC | CSAAQAGRANYGYTF
- | - | TRBJ1-5 | TRBV28 | TGTGCCAGCATCCCGAGGCAGGGGACGGGGTATAGCAATCAGCCCCAGCATTTT | CASIPRQGTGYSNQPQHF
TRBD1 | - | TRBJ2-7 | TRBV5-1 | TGCGCCAGCAGCCGACAGGGGGATTACGAGCAGTACTTC | CASSRQGDYEQYF
- | once | TRBJ1-1 | TRBV20-1 | TGCAGTGCTAGTTTCGTTACAGAAAACACTGAAGCTTTCTTT | CSASFVTENTEAFF
TRBD2 | - | TRBJ2-7 | TRBV7-2 | TGTGCCAGCAGGGATACTAGCGGGGGGTATACCTACGAGCAGTACTTC | CASRDTSGGYTYEQYF
- | - | TRBJ1-6 | TRBV6-5 | TGTGCCAGCAGTTACGCAGAATCCCATAATTCACCCCTCCACTTT | CASSYAESHNSPLHF
TRBD1 | - | TRBJ1-1 | TRBV6-5 | TGTGCCAGCAGTTCCCGGACAGGGAGGGACACTGAAGCTTTCTTT | CASSSRTGRDTEAFF
- | few | TRBJ1-6 | TRBV4-1 | TGCGCCAGCAGCCAAGGGGCAGTTAATTCACCCCTCCACTTT | CASSQGAVNSPLHF
TRBD1 | - | TRBJ1-1 | TRBV10-3 | TGTGCCATCAGGGACAGGGGGCTGAACACTGAAGCTTTCTTT | CAIRDRGLNTEAFF
- | - | TRBJ1-2 | TRBV11-2 | TGTGCCAGCAGCTTAGATTTAGCAGGGGCCTATGGCTACACCTTC | CASSLDLAGAYGYTF
TRBD1 | - | TRBJ1-3 | TRBV7-9 | TGTGCCAGCAGCTCGACAGGGTCTTTCTCTGGAAACACCATATATTTT | CASSSTGSFSGNTIYF
- | - | TRBJ1-5 | TRBV2 | TGTGCCAGCAGGTATTGGGACACTAATCAGCCCCAGCATTTT | CASRYWDTNQPQHF
TRBD1 | - | TRBJ1-2 | TRBV7-8 | TGTGCCAGCAGCTCGGACAGGGGAATGACTGGCTACACCTTC | CASSSDRGMTGYTF
TRBD1 | - | TRBJ1-1 | TRBV27 | TGTGCCAGCAGTTTATTGGACAGGGTAGGAACAACTGAAGCTTTCTTT | CASSLLDRVGTTEAFF
TRBD1 | - | TRBJ2-3 | TRBV7-2 | TGTGCCACCAACCGGGACAGAAGCACAGATACGCAGTATTTT | CATNRDRSTDTQYF
- | few | TRBJ1-4 | TRBV28 | TGTGCCAGCAGCTCTCCGGGATATCCCCAAAAACTGTTTTTT | CASSSPGYPQKLFF
- | once | TRBJ1-2 | TRBV5-6 | TGTGCCAGCAGCCCCGGACACCTCTTAGGGTATGGCTACACCTTC | CASSPGHLLGYGYTF
TRBD2 | - | TRBJ2-3 | TRBV11-2 | TGTGCCAGCAGCCCTCGACTAGCCGGGCAGTCCGATACGCAGTATTTT | CASSPRLAGQSDTQYF
- | once | TRBJ2-1 | TRBV7-8 | TGTGCCAGCAGCCCCCCGAGAAGAGACATAGCGTACGGGGTGCGGCCCTACAATGAGCAGTTCTTC | CASSPPRRDIAYGVRPYNEQFF
- | few | TRBJ1-5 | TRBV11-2 | TGTGCCAGCAGCTTACACGGAGGCAATCAGCCCCAGCATTTT | CASSLHGGNQPQHF
- | - | TRBJ2-1 | TRBV7-2 | TGTGCCAGCAGCTTAGCGTGGGGGGGGCCGGGCAATGAGCAGTTCTTC | CASSLAWGGPGNEQFF
- | - | TRBJ2-4 | TRBV7-9 | TGTGCCAGCAGCGGGGAGCGGGTTCTAGCCAAAAACATTCAGTACTTC | CASSGERVLAKNIQYF
- | - | TRBJ2-4 | TRBV7-2 | TGTGCCAGCAGCGGGGGAGGCCCTCTTCAGTACTTC | CASSGGGPLQYF
- | - | TRBJ2-7 | TRBV5-5 | TGTGCCAGCAGCTTTTGGAGCTCCTACGAGCAGTACTTC | CASSFWSSYEQYF
- | - | TRBJ2-3 | TRBV27 | TGTGCCAGCAGTCGTTACCGGGCCATAGGAGGTGCAGATACGCAGTATTTT | CASSRYRAIGGADTQYF
TRBD1 | - | TRBJ1-2 | TRBV6-5 | TGTGCCAGCAGTTACTCGACAGGGGGCCATGGCTACACCTTC | CASSYSTGGHGYTF